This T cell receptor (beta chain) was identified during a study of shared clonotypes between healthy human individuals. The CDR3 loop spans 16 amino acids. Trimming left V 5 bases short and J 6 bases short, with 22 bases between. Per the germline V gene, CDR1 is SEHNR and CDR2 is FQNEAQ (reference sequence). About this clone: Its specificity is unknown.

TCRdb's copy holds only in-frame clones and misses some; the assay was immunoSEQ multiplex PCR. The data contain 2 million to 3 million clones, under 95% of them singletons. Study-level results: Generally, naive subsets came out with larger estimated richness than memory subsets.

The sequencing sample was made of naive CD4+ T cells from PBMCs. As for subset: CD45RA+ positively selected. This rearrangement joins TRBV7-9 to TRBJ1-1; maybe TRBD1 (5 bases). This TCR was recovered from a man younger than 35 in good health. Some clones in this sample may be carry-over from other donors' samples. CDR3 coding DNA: TGTGCCAGCAGCCCCCGGGGCCCGGGCAGTGGCGCTGAAGCTTTCTTT. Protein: CASSPRGPGSGAEAFF.